This TCR beta chain was retrieved from a study of Graves' ophthalmopathy and Graves' hyperthyroidism. Overall study: Stable hyperthyroidism meant no ophthalmopathy within 18 months of follow-up.

Patients were diagnosed from clinical symptoms, serum thyroxine, TRAb, thyroid ultrasound and orbital computed tomography. This clonotype has a handful of counts. CDR1 MNHEY and CDR2 SVGAGI come from the germline V gene. The CDR3 has 14 residues. V gave up 5 bases and J gave up 5 bases, with 16 bases separating them. RNA transcripts served as template for amplifying TCR beta CDR3 sequences. First-round RT-PCR used HTBI primers; second-round multiplex PCR followed. TCRdb reanalysed the multiplex PCR reads using MiXCR and keeps one entry per CDR3 protein. Of roughly 1.1 million distinct CDR3 sequences listed, about 36% are singletons.

The sequencing input was peripheral blood or thyroid tissue (not recorded which). The sequence came from an adult man with Graves' hyperthyroidism. The gene calls are TRBV6-5 and TRBJ2-7; D may correspond to TRBD1 or TRBD2 (5 bases each). The CDR3 reads CASSPTRRDHEQYF. In DNA, the CDR3 is TGTGCCAGCAGTCCCACCCGCAGGGACCACGAGCAGTACTTC.